This entry features one T cell receptor (beta chain) sequence. This record belongs to a study of T-cell reconstitution after alpha-beta-depleted transplantation in children. V shed 0 bases and J shed 3 bases, with 9 bases lying between them. The CDR3 totals 15 residues. CDR1 is MNHEY and CDR2 is SVGEGT in the germline V gene. The TCRbeta library was prepared with unique molecular identifiers. TCRdb reanalysed the PCR reads using MiXCR and keeps one entry per CDR3 protein. Of some 600,000 distinct CDR3 sequences in the sample, over 15% are singletons; the top ten hold around 0.96%. The rearrangement joins TRBV6-2 or TRBV6-3 to TRBJ2-1; possibly TRBD2 for D (7 bases). The clonotype comes from a human donor who donated a stem cell graft to a child with acute myeloid leukemia. Source: PBMCs from the stem cell graft donor, taken from the stem cell graft. In nucleotides, the CDR3 is TGTGCCAGCAGTTACTCCGGGGGGCTCTACAATGAGCAGTTCTTC. Residues: CASSYSGGLYNEQFF.